A single TCR beta chain is shown here with its context. The antigen it binds to is not known. No clone much larger than this one lies a single base away; base qualities are absent. The method was 5' RACE. Reads for this sample came from an Illumina HiSeq 2000. A universal primer binding site was added through template switching, and the final cDNA carried a unique molecular identifier so that TCR cDNA molecules could be counted accurately. Specific primers in the conserved constant-segment region were used to synthesize first-strand cDNA for the TCR alpha and beta chains. Each cDNA library was double barcoded, with a SMART-Mk sample barcode plus Illumina barcodes, to control for contamination. TruSeq adapter sequences, together with Illumina sample barcodes, were added in two successive PCR steps. Sequencing of the TCR alpha and beta cDNA libraries was done on the Illumina HiSeq platform using custom primers. The authors' analysis ran thus. Raw reads were processed with MiGEC to extract unique molecular identifiers, and MiXCR was used to determine CDR3 positions. For each individual, recombination models were inferred using an EM algorithm with the repgenHMM and IGoR tools. The analysis of shared clonotypes was done with the tcR package in R, with sharing normalized by the product of cloneset sizes. To study raw recombination free of thymic and clonal selection effects, out-of-frame nonproductive sequences were analyzed. The raw public reads went through TCRdb reprocessing: fastp at Q25, MiXCR clone calling, in-frame beta chains kept. Here each entry gathers all rows of one CDR3 protein and keeps the most common genes and DNA. TCRdb's processing, not the study's, gives the V and J calls here. The sample has some 500,000 distinct CDR3 sequences on record, approximately 15% of them singletons. The ten largest clonotypes hold about 0.94% of the sample.

Only healthy Caucasian donors were included. Three pairs of female monozygotic twins, all aged about 18 to 30 years, made up the twin cohort. Positive isolation kits from Invitrogen were used to isolate CD4+ and CD8+ T cell populations. This sample is part of a study of identical twins (dated by TCRdb to about 2016). About the study as a whole: To test whether fetal clonotypes persist, the study used deep sequencing on TCR alpha and beta repertoires from monozygotic twins, unrelated adults of various ages, and cord blood. Replicate twin experiments were performed at different times using different library preparation protocols to rule out contamination.

The CDR3 covers 16 residues, taking in both the cysteine and the phenylalanine. Solely the CDR3 DNA is kept, with 48 bases framed from the first base. Overall results and qualifications from the work: Out-of-frame TCR alpha sharing in monozygotic twins was systematically underestimated by recombination models, whereas sharing between unrelated individuals was in agreement with the recombination models. Out-of-frame TCR alpha sequences shared between twins showed an excess of low generation-probability sequences compared with coincidental sharing between unrelated individuals. Zero-insertion analyses could be partly confounded by invariant T cells such as MAIT and iNKT, though diverse VJ usage argued against such confounding for most clonotypes. Because the same donors could not be followed over many years, the conclusions depended on cross-sectional statistical analysis. Abundant cord blood beta clonotypes carried fewer insertions; young adult naive repertoires showed a weaker similar trend, while memory repertoires showed none. Excess twin sharing in beta out-of-frame sequences was weaker because fewer shared sequences lowered the signal-to-noise ratio.

These data were also filed under a second study, of yellow fever vaccine responses in identical twins. That second report states: According to the authors, the vaccine-induced T cell response in identical twins seemed to be partly convergent and partly specific to each individual. The study precisely tracked vaccine-responding T cell clones in identical twins.

Recombination connected TRBV21-1 to TRBJ2-4; the table's D call, TRBD1, has no DNA check behind it. TRBV21-1 has pseudogene status. Sequencing used CD4+ T cells sorted from blood. The sequence was obtained from a young woman in good health. The nucleotide sequence is given as TGTGCCAGCAGCAAAGTCGGGGCAGAGAGGAATAACATTCAGTACTTC. It specifies CASSKVGAERNNIQYF.